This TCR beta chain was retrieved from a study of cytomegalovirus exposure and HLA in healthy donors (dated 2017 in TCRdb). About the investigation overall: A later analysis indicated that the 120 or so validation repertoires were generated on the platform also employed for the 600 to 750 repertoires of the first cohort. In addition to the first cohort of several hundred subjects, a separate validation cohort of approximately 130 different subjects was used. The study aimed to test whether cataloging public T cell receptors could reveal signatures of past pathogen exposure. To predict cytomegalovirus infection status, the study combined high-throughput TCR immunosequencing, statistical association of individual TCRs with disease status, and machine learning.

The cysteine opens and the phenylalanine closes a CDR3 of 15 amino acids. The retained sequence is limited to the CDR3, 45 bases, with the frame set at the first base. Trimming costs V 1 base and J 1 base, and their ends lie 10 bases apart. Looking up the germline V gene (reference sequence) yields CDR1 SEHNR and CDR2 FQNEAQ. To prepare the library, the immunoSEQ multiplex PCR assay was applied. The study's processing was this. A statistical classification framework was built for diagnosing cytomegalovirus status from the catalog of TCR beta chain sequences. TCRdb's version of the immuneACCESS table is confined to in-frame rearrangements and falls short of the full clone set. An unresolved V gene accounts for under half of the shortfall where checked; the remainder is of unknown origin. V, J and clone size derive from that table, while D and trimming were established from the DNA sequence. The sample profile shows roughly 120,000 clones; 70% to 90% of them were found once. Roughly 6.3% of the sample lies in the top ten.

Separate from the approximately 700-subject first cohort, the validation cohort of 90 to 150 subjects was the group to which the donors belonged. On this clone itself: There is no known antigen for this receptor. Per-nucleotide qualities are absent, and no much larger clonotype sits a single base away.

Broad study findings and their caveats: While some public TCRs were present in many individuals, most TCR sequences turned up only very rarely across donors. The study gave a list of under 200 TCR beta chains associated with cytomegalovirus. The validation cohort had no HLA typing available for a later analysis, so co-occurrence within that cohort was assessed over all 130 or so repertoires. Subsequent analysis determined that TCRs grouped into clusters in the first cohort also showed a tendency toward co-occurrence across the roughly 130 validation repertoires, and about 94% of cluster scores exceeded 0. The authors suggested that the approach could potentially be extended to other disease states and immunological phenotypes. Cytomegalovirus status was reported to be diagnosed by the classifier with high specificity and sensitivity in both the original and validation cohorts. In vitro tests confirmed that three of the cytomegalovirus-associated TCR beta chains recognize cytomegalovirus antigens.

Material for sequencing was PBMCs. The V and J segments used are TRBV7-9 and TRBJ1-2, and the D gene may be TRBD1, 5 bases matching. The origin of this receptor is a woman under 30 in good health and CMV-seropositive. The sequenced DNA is TGTGCCAGCAGCTTAGGACAGCCAGATAACTATGGCTACACCTTC. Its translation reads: CASSLGQPDNYGYTF.